The rows below give T cell receptor beta chains drawn from one sample of a study of preoperative IRX-2 immunotherapy in early breast cancer. Only in-frame clones appear in the TCRdb table, and some are missing; sequencing was by immunoSEQ multiplex PCR. Of approximately 26,000 clones listed, about four fifths are singletons. Sequenced material: lymph node tissue, taken before IRX-2 immunotherapy. These receptors originate from a human donor with breast cancer. Each CDR3 is given with its conserved first and last residue. The D gene is left open where the match is weak. A row's size may be missing; if present it is once, few, many or a size class.

>TRBV6-8|.|.|14|TRBJ2-7
TGTGCCAGCAGTTACTCGATTCGGACCTACGAGCAGTACTTC
CASSYSIRTYEQYF
>TRBV15|.|.|14|TRBJ1-4
TGTGCCACCAGCAGAGACAGGGTAGGGGAAAAACTGTTTTTT
CATSRDRVGEKLFF
>TRBV18|TRBD1|few|14|TRBJ1-2
TGTGCCAGCTCACCGGGGACAGGGGATGGAGGCTACACCTTC
CASSPGTGDGGYTF
>TRBV5-1|TRBD1|.|16|TRBJ2-3
TGCGCCAGCAGCAACGCCGGGACAGGGGGCTCAGATACGCAGTATTTT
CASSNAGTGGSDTQYF
>TRBV6-8|TRBD1|.|16|TRBJ1-3
TGTGCCAGCGGACAGGGACTACGGGGCTCTGGAAACACCATATATTTT
CASGQGLRGSGNTIYF
>TRBV6-8|.|few|16|TRBJ2-7
TGTGCCAGCAGCCGAGGACAGGAGCGGGGATACTACGAGCAGTACTTC
CASSRGQERGYYEQYF
>TRBV28|.|.|16|TRBJ1-2
TGTGCCAGCAGCTCTGGGGGGCTGTCGAAAAACTATGGCTACACCTTC
CASSSGGLSKNYGYTF
>TRBV19|TRBD1|few|16|TRBJ2-5
TGTGCCAGTAGTATGGGGACAGGGGGCTCGGGAGAGACCCAGTACTTC
CASSMGTGGSGETQYF
>TRBV29-1|.|.|15|TRBJ1-5
TGCAGCGTTAAGTCAGGATCCGCTAGCAATCAGCCCCAGCATTTT
CSVKSGSASNQPQHF
>TRBV28|.|once|18|TRBJ1-5
TGTGCCAGCAGTTCTTATCCCTTAATCGACAGGAAAGATCAGCCCCAGCATTTT
CASSSYPLIDRKDQPQHF
>TRBV19|TRBD2|.|15|TRBJ2-1
TGTGCCAGTAGTATAGTGGCTAGCGGCTACAATGAGCAGTTCTTC
CASSIVASGYNEQFF
>TRBV6-8|.|few|12|TRBJ1-6
TGTGCCAGCAGTGATTGGAATTCACCCCTCCACTTT
CASSDWNSPLHF
>TRBV14|.|.|18|TRBJ1-1
TGTGCCAGCAGCCCCCGTCACCAGCCCCTTAGGAGTTACACTGAAGCTTTCTTT
CASSPRHQPLRSYTEAFF
>TRBV6-8|TRBD1|.|14|TRBJ1-4
TGTGCCAGCAGTTACCTTAGGACAGGGGAAAAACTGTTTTTT
CASSYLRTGEKLFF
>TRBV1|.|.|12|TRBJ1-4
TGCGCCAGCAGCCAACCGGACAGGTACCCGTTTTTT
CASSQPDRYPFF
>TRBV15|.|.|15|TRBJ2-7
TGTGCCACCAGCAGAGGTGGTGGGAGTGTCTACGAGCAGTACTTC
CATSRGGGSVYEQYF
>TRBV7-7|TRBD1|.|16|TRBJ1-1
TGTGCCAGAAGCAAGGGGGACAGATTCCTGGACACTGAAGCTTTCTTT
CARSKGDRFLDTEAFF
>TRBV6-8|TRBD2|.|15|TRBJ2-7
TGTGCCAGCAGCCCTAACCCCGGGGGGAACTACGAGCAGTACTTC
CASSPNPGGNYEQYF
>TRBV11-3|TRBD2|.|15|TRBJ2-7
TGTGCCAGCAGCTTCGAAAGTAGCGGGGCCTACGAGCAGTACTTC
CASSFESSGAYEQYF
>TRBV19|TRBD1|once|13|TRBJ1-2
TGTGCCAGTAGTACAGGACAGGTGCGGGGCTACACCTTC
CASSTGQVRGYTF
>TRBV10-3|.|.|14|TRBJ2-1
TGTGCCATCAGTGAGCGGGGGGCCTGGAATGAGCAGTTCTTC
CAISERGAWNEQFF
>TRBV7-6|.|.|15|TRBJ1-2
TGTGCCAGCAGCCTTGGACAGCCAAATAACTATGGCTACACCTTC
CASSLGQPNNYGYTF
>TRBV23-1|TRBD1|.|14|TRBJ1-1
TGCGCCAGCAGCCAGACAACAGGGGACACTGAAGCTTTCTTT
CASSQTTGDTEAFF
>TRBV6-1|.|.|16|TRBJ2-5
TGTGCCAGCAGTGAAGCAAGGCGGGCCTCGGGGGAGACCCAGTACTTC
CASSEARRASGETQYF
>TRBV6-8|TRBD1|.|15|TRBJ1-1
TGTGCCAGCAGTTACGCCGGGACAGGGGGAGGTGAAGCTTTCTTT
CASSYAGTGGGEAFF
>TRBV18|.|.|14|TRBJ1-1
TGTGCCAGCTCACTTGCCGACAGCGACACTGAAGCTTTCTTT
CASSLADSDTEAFF
>TRBV18|TRBD2|.|15|TRBJ2-3
TGTGCCAGCTCACCTATAGCGGGGTACACAGATACGCAGTATTTT
CASSPIAGYTDTQYF
>TRBV19|.|few|14|TRBJ1-2
TGTGCCAGTAGTGGGAATGGGCAGCTATATGGCTACACCTTC
CASSGNGQLYGYTF
>TRBV11-3|.|.|17|TRBJ1-6
TGTGCCAGCAAGAGGGACCCACCGAGCTCCTATAATTCACCCCTCCACTTT
CASKRDPPSSYNSPLHF
>TRBV28|.|.|14|TRBJ2-2
TGTGCCAGCCTCCCCCCTTCGGGCACCGGGGAGCTGTTTTTT
CASLPPSGTGELFF
>TRBV5-1|.|.|14|TRBJ1-4
TGCGCCAGCAGCTCCGGGACAACGGGTGAAAAACTGTTTTTT
CASSSGTTGEKLFF
>TRBV15|TRBD1|.|14|TRBJ2-2
TGTGCCACCAGCAGATCGCAGGGGGCCGGGGAGCTGTTTTTT
CATSRSQGAGELFF
>TRBV11-3|.|once|14|TRBJ2-2
TGTGCCAGCACCCCGGGCCAGTACACCGGGGAGCTGTTTTTT
CASTPGQYTGELFF
>TRBV5-1|.|.|14|TRBJ1-3
TGCGCCAGCAGCGGGGGCGGCTCTGGAAACACCATATATTTT
CASSGGGSGNTIYF
>TRBV18|.|.|15|TRBJ1-1
TGTGCCAGCTCACCGTTGGAGGGCTCGAACACTGAAGCTTTCTTT
CASSPLEGSNTEAFF
>TRBV22-1|.|.|15|TRBJ2-3
TGTGCCAGCAGCCCTAGCGGGGGGTTCACAGATACGCAGTATTTT
CASSPSGGFTDTQYF
>TRBV7-6|TRBD1|.|15|TRBJ1-5
TGTGCCAGCAGCCAAGATTGGGCAGGGGGTCAGCCCCAGCATTTT
CASSQDWAGGQPQHF
>TRBV28|TRBD1|few|15|TRBJ1-2
TGTGCCAGTTCGACAGGGGGCGTCCCTCACTATGGCTACACCTTC
CASSTGGVPHYGYTF
>TRBV11-3|TRBD1|.|15|TRBJ1-1
TGTGCCAGCAGTACTCACGGGACAGTTAACACTGAAGCTTTCTTT
CASSTHGTVNTEAFF
>TRBV6-8|TRBD1|.|20|TRBJ1-2
TGTGCCAGCAGTTACTCTGGGTCGGGGCAGGGGGCTGGTCGGAACCCTGGCTACACCTTC
CASSYSGSGQGAGRNPGYTF
>TRBV6-8|TRBD1|.|20|TRBJ2-6
TGTGCCAGCACCCAATTGGGAAGGGGGCGCATCGGGTCTGGGGCCAACGTCCTGACTTTC
CASTQLGRGRIGSGANVLTF
>TRBV23-1|.|.|15|TRBJ2-1
TGCGCCAGCAGCCAAGGTGATAGGGCTTTCAATGAGCAGTTCTTC
CASSQGDRAFNEQFF
>TRBV6-8|TRBD1|once|15|TRBJ1-1
TGTGCCAGCAGTTACTCTCCGGAGGGGGCCACTGAAGCTTTCTTT
CASSYSPEGATEAFF
>TRBV6-7|.|.|13|TRBJ1-3
TGTGCCAGCAGCCGGGGAGATCGAAACACCATATATTTT
CASSRGDRNTIYF
>TRBV7-4|.|.|13|TRBJ2-7
TGTGCCAGCAGCTTAGAGCGGGTCCACGAGCAGTACTTC
CASSLERVHEQYF
>TRBV19|TRBD1|.|15|TRBJ1-1
TGTGCCAGTAGTATCATACAGGGGAGGAACACTGAAGCTTTCTTT
CASSIIQGRNTEAFF
>TRBV11-3|.|.|15|TRBJ2-5
TGTGCCAGCACCCGTGGGGATCTGCGCGGAGAGACCCAGTACTTC
CASTRGDLRGETQYF
>TRBV6-8|.|.|15|TRBJ1-4
TGTGCCAGCAGTTACCGGGGGCGCGGGCCAGAAAAACTGTTTTTT
CASSYRGRGPEKLFF
>TRBV14|.|.|15|TRBJ1-4
TGTGCCAGCAGCCAAGATTGGACGTCTAATGAAAAACTGTTTTTT
CASSQDWTSNEKLFF
>TRBV11-3|TRBD1|.|14|TRBJ1-4
TGTGCCAGCAGCGCGACAGGGGCGGATGAAAAACTGTTTTTT
CASSATGADEKLFF
>TRBV28|.|.|16|TRBJ2-7
TGTGCCAGCAGTTTAGTGCGTCGGGCCCTCTCCTACGAGCAGTACTTC
CASSLVRRALSYEQYF
>TRBV18|.|.|17|TRBJ1-5
TGTGCCAGCTCACCCTTGGCAGACCCCTATAGCAATCAGCCCCAGCATTTT
CASSPLADPYSNQPQHF
>TRBV29-1|TRBD2|.|14|TRBJ2-3
TGCAGCTCCAGACTAGCGGGGGGTTCAGATACGCAGTATTTT
CSSRLAGGSDTQYF
>TRBV28|TRBD1|few|15|TRBJ1-3
TGTGCCAGCGAGATGGACAGGGGCACTGGAAACACCATATATTTT
CASEMDRGTGNTIYF
>TRBV30|TRBD2|.|16|TRBJ2-5
TGTGCCTGGAGGACGTTGGGGGGGACTCAAAAAGAGACCCAGTACTTC
CAWRTLGGTQKETQYF
>TRBV7-7|TRBD1|.|16|TRBJ2-3
TGTGCCAGCAGCAGAGGGGGACAGGGGAGGGGAGATACGCAGTATTTT
CASSRGGQGRGDTQYF
>TRBV7-1|.|few|13|TRBJ1-5
TGTGCCAGCAGCCTGGACAGCAATCAGCCCCAGCATTTT
CASSLDSNQPQHF